The 32 T cell receptor beta chains listed next were all sequenced from one sample in a study of T-cell reconstitution after alpha-beta-depleted transplantation in children. TCRbeta library construction was performed incorporating unique molecular identifiers. MiXCR was run by TCRdb on the PCR reads, yielding one entry per CDR3 protein. Of 500,000 to 650,000 distinct CDR3 sequences listed, over 10% are singletons. Here the sequenced sample was PBMCs, mostly from graft donor cells, taken 360 days after TCRalphabeta/CD19-depleted stem cell transplant. Receptors originate from a male patient younger than 18 who had a stem cell transplant for acute myeloid leukemia, so the T cells may come from the graft donor.

The V call is TRBV12-3 or TRBV12-4, the J call TRBJ1-2; 7 nucleotides match TRBD1. V dropped 7 bases and J dropped 4; count of bases not matched to a gene: 6. The CDR3 runs to 13 residues. The CDR3 loop reads CASTHTGVYGYTF. DNA of the CDR3: TGTGCCAGCACTCATACAGGGGTCTATGGCTACACCTTC.

This clonotype was seen more than once but under ten times. This sequence joins TRBV2 and TRBJ2-1; 7 bases are a match to TRBD2. The V segment lost 10 bases and the J segment 3 bases; nucleotides outside the gene matches: 6. This CDR3 region has 13 residues. In germline, CDR1 is SNHLY, CDR2 FYNNEI. Written as DNA, the CDR3 is TGTGCCAACCGGGAGGACCTCTACAATGAGCAGTTCTTC. Translation: CANREDLYNEQFF.

This clonotype was recorded a few times. The chain carries TRBV7-2 and TRBJ2-1; 8 positions match TRBD2. The J segment lost 16 bases and the V segment lost 1 base, leaving 3 bases of the junction unmatched. Germline CDR1 SGHTA, CDR2 FQGNSA. This CDR3 is 11 amino acids long. The CDR3 DNA reads TGTGCCAGCAGCTTAGGACTAGCGCACTTCTTC. It is translated as CASSLGLAHFF.

In this sample, this clonotype turned up a few times. This chain links TRBV27 with TRBJ1-5; D is perhaps TRBD1 (5 bases). V lost 0 bases, J lost 6 bases, and 9 bases lay in between. The CDR3 spans 14 residues. CDR1 and CDR2 (germline): MNHEY, SMNVEV (reference sequence). The CDR3 sequence: CASSLSGRGQPQHF. CDR3 bases: TGTGCCAGCAGTTTATCGGGACGAGGTCAGCCCCAGCATTTT.

This chain connects TRBV7-2 to TRBJ2-1; no firm D call. Deletions cut 2 bases from V and 4 bases from J, with 12 bases between. The CDR3 consists of 15 residues. CDR1 is SGHTA, CDR2 FQGNSA, per germline. CDR3 in DNA: TGTGCCAGCAGCTTAAGCGACGGATTTTACAATGAGCAGTTCTTC. Encoded protein: CASSLSDGFYNEQFF. Filled out from reference TRBV7-2 and TRBJ2-1, the complete variable domain reads GAGVSQSPSNKVTEKGKDVELRCDPISGHTALYWYRQSLGQGLEFLIYFQGNSAPDKSGLPSDRFSAERTGGSVSTLTIQRTQQEDSAVYLCASSLSDGFYNEQFFGPGTRLTVL.

This clonotype came up many times. V gene TRBV28 combines with J gene TRBJ2-7, with D possibly being TRBD1 (6 bases). V lost 5 bases, J lost 3 bases, and 11 bases lay in between. The CDR3 extends over 13 amino acids. Germline CDR1 and CDR2: MDHEN and SYDVKM. The DNA for the CDR3 is TGTGCCAGCAGTCGACAGGACCTCTACGAGCAGTACTTC. Translating gives CASSRQDLYEQYF.

V usage is TRBV7-3 and J usage is TRBJ2-1; 11 bases agree with TRBD2. Trimming at V came to 2 bases and at J to 8 bases, leaving 17 bases not matched to a gene. The length of the CDR3 is 19 residues. Germline CDR1 SGHTA, CDR2 FQGTGA. The CDR3 spells CASSLGLGLAGGKADEQFF. CDR3 bases: TGTGCCAGCAGCTTAGGTCTGGGGCTAGCGGGAGGTAAGGCCGATGAGCAGTTCTTC.

The V gene is TRBV29-1, the J gene TRBJ2-2, with TRBD2 matching 12 bases. This CDR3 has 19 residues. Germline CDR1 and CDR2: SQVTM and ANQGSEA. V was pared by 7 bases and J by 2 bases, with 17 bases of the junction left unmatched. The CDR3 region has the DNA TGCAGCGGGAGGAAGGTCCTAGCGGGAGGGCCAGCCAACACCGGGGAGCTGTTTTTT. Translating it yields CSGRKVLAGGPANTGELFF.

This clonotype was detected many times. The gene calls are TRBV5-1 and TRBJ2-1; D could derive from TRBD1 or TRBD2 (5 bases each). The CDR3 covers 15 residues. Trimming took off 2 bases at V and 8 bases at J, with 17 bases between the two ends. Germline V gives CDR1 SGHRS, CDR2 YFSETQ. The CDR3 sequence: CASSFGSWGPHEQFF. For the CDR3, the DNA is TGCGCCAGCAGCTTTGGTTCCTGGGGACCGCATGAGCAGTTCTTC.

The chain joins TRBV4-2 to TRBJ2-7; D not resolved. V was cut by 0 bases and J by 9 bases, with 18 bases left in between. This CDR3 has 15 residues. The germline gives CDR1 LGHNA, CDR2 YNFKEQ. CDR3 sequence: CASSQDGRVVSRQYF. The CDR3 DNA is TGTGCCAGCAGCCAAGATGGCCGCGTCGTTTCCCGGCAGTACTTC.

The chain employs TRBV5-1 and TRBJ2-2; D is unresolved. The V end lost 1 base, the J end lost 1 base, and 5 bases lay between the germline ends. The CDR3 runs 14 residues. Germline assignment: CDR1 SGHRS and CDR2 YFSETQ. Here the CDR3 reads CASSLQQNTGELFF. The CDR3 DNA sequence: TGCGCCAGCAGCTTGCAACAGAACACCGGGGAGCTGTTTTTT.

This clonotype showed up just a few times. The gene calls are TRBV20-1 and TRBJ1-5; weak D call: TRBD1 (5 bases). V lost 2 bases and J 7 bases, leaving 12 bases between the germline ends. The V gene's germline CDR1 is DFQATT and CDR2 SNEGSKA (reference sequence). CDR3 length: 13 amino acids. DNA for the CDR3: TGCAGTGCTAGACAGGGATTTGGGCAGCCCCAGCATTTT. Its translation: CSARQGFGQPQHF.

The chain combines TRBV5-1 with TRBJ2-1, with 12 bases matching TRBD2. The CDR3 spans 16 residues. Germline values: CDR1 SGHRS, CDR2 YFSETQ. V shed 0 bases and J 8 bases; nucleotides not matched to a gene: 6. The CDR3 bases are TGCGCCAGCAGCTTGGTGGAACTAGCGGGAGGATATGAGCAGTTCTTC. Encoded protein: CASSLVELAGGYEQFF.

With regard to this clonotype: Without the conserved terminal phenylalanine or tryptophan, this CDR3 likely stems from a read error. For the CDR3, the DNA is TGTGCCAGCCCGACGACGGGGACTGAAGCTTTCTGT. Amino acid sequence: CASPTTGTEAFC. The rearrangement joins TRBV6-2 or TRBV6-3 to TRBJ1-1, with no clear D. Trimming took 8 bases from V and 5 from J, leaving 12 bases between them. CDR1 and CDR2 (germline): MNHEY, SVGEGT. This CDR3 has 12 residues.

The CDR3 spells CASSVGGSGTYEQYF. The CDR3, as DNA: TGTGCCAGCAGCGTAGGTGGTAGCGGGACCTACGAGCAGTACTTC. V gene TRBV9 combines with J gene TRBJ2-7, with 8 bases matching TRBD2. The V segment lost 0 bases and the J segment 2 bases; nucleotides outside the gene matches: 4. The germline gives CDR1 SGDLS, CDR2 YYNGEE. CDR3 length: 15 residues.

This clonotype was observed a handful of times. The chain employs TRBV28 and TRBJ2-1; 8 nucleotides agree with TRBD2. J lost 10 bases, V lost 5 bases, and 13 bases had no gene match. This CDR3 is built from 15 residues. Germline assignment: CDR1 MDHEN and CDR2 SYDVKM. The CDR3 protein is CASSGGLGGGGEQFF. The CDR3 DNA sequence: TGTGCCAGCAGTGGGGGACTAGGTGGAGGTGGGGAGCAGTTCTTC.

This clonotype was counted between two and nine times. This chain links TRBV10-3 with TRBJ2-7; D gene uncertain. CDR3 length: 15 amino acids. Looked up from germline, CDR1 is ENHRY and CDR2 is SYGVKD. The V and J ends lost 0 bases and 0 bases respectively, with 9 bases between them. The CDR3 DNA reads TGTGCCATCAGTGAGTCTAGCTGGGGCTCCTACGAGCAGTACTTC. This translates into CAISESSWGSYEQYF.

Only a few counts were recorded for this clonotype. The chain is built from TRBV28 and TRBJ2-3; D not certain. The germline V gene encodes CDR1 MDHEN and CDR2 SYDVKM. Trimming took 2 bases from V and 5 from J, leaving 8 bases between them. This CDR3 region has 13 residues. CDR3 in DNA: TGTGCCAGCAGTTTAGTCCACATAGATACGCAGTATTTT. It encodes CASSLVHIDTQYF.

The V and J genes are TRBV9 and TRBJ1-1; a possible D gene is TRBD1 (5 bases). Germline V gene sequence: CDR1 SGDLS, CDR2 YYNGEE. V was trimmed by 1 base and J by 4 bases, leaving 8 bases between them. This CDR3 is 13 amino acids long. DNA of the CDR3: TGTGCCAGCAGCGTATCTGGGGGCACTGAAGCTTTCTTT. Translated: CASSVSGGTEAFF. Complete variable domain (other parts from reference TRBV9 and TRBJ1-1): DSGVTQTPKHLITATGQRVTLRCSPRSGDLSVYWYQQSLDQGLQFLIQYYNGEERAKGNILERFSAQQFPDLHSELNLSSLELGDSALYFCASSVSGGTEAFFGQGTRLTVV.

V and J are TRBV12-3 or TRBV12-4 and TRBJ2-5, with 16 bases lining up with TRBD2. J was trimmed by 4 bases and V by 8 bases; bases with no gene match: 4. The CDR3 runs 15 residues. Written as DNA, the CDR3 is TGTGCCAGCGGGACTAGCGGGAGGGATGGAGAGACCCAGTACTTC. Its translation: CASGTSGRDGETQYF.

There are many counts of this clonotype. The chain's CDR3 is CSASLRGAGANVLTF. The CDR3 nucleotides are TGCAGTGCTAGCCTCAGGGGGGCTGGGGCCAACGTCCTGACTTTC. The genes are TRBV20-1 and TRBJ2-6; a possible D gene is TRBD1 (7 bases). The CDR3 consists of 15 residues. V was clipped by 3 bases and J by 2 bases, with 11 bases between them. Germline lookup yields CDR1 DFQATT and CDR2 SNEGSKA (reference sequence).

This clonotype was detected only a few times. This chain links TRBV6-2 or TRBV6-3 with TRBJ1-1, with 7 bases identical to TRBD1. This CDR3 has 17 amino acids. CDR1 and CDR2 from the germline V gene are MNHEY and SVGEGT. After removal of 1 base from V and 5 bases from J, the junction contained 13 bases not matched to a gene. CDR3 loop: CASSYYIGQARRTEAFF. CDR3 nucleotide sequence: TGTGCCAGCAGTTACTATATCGGACAGGCTAGAAGAACTGAAGCTTTCTTT.

This clonotype was found many times. The chain employs TRBV29-1 and TRBJ2-1, with D perhaps TRBD2 (7 bases). CDR3 length: 13 residues. CDR1 is SQVTM, CDR2 ANQGSEA, per germline. Trimming removed 6 bases at V and 7 bases at J, with 16 bases between. CDR3 sequence (DNA): TGCAGCGTACGGGGGAGGGGGGTTAATGAGCAGTTCTTC. As protein: CSVRGRGVNEQFF.

This clonotype was counted many times. V usage is TRBV20-1 and J usage is TRBJ2-1; D not certain. This CDR3 spans 15 amino acids. Trimming removed 3 bases from V and 4 bases from J, with 16 bases in between. Germline V gives CDR1 DFQATT, CDR2 SNEGSKA (reference sequence). The CDR3 nucleotides are TGCAGTGCTAGCCCCTTTTTGGGCCAGTACAATGAGCAGTTCTTC. This encodes CSASPFLGQYNEQFF.

Remarks on this clonotype: A read error may explain this, as a much larger clone is one base away. The CDR3 loop reads CASSPGPRVGALYNEQLF. CDR3 in DNA: TGTGCCAGCAGCCCGGGACCTCGCGTTGGGGCTTTGTATAATGAGCAGTTATTC. V and J are TRBV7-3 and TRBJ2-1; D may correspond to TRBD1 or TRBD2 (5 bases each). From germline, CDR1 is SGHTA and CDR2 FQGTGA. The length of the CDR3 is 18 residues.

This clonotype appeared many times. CDR3 loop: CASALDEETQYF. DNA for the CDR3: TGTGCCAGCGCGCTTGACGAAGAGACCCAGTACTTC. This chain links TRBV12-3 or TRBV12-4 with TRBJ2-5; D uncertain. The CDR3 consists of 12 residues. Trimming removed 8 bases at V and 3 bases at J, with 10 bases between.

V is TRBV9 and J is TRBJ1-4; the D gene is possibly TRBD1 (5 bases). This CDR3 is built from 13 residues. Per the germline V gene, CDR1 is SGDLS and CDR2 is YYNGEE. V was clipped by 0 bases and J by 12 bases, with 12 bases between them. The CDR3 is CASSVATRGQLFF. The CDR3 bases are TGTGCCAGCAGCGTAGCTACGAGGGGTCAACTGTTTTTT.

The chain is built from TRBV27 and TRBJ1-5, with D possibly matching TRBD1 (5 bases). The CDR3 loop spans 17 amino acids. Deletions cut 2 bases from V and 0 bases from J, with 14 bases between. Germline V gives CDR1 MNHEY, CDR2 SMNVEV (reference sequence). The CDR3 here is CASSLRGTAYSNQPQHF. CDR3 in DNA: TGTGCCAGCAGTTTAAGAGGGACCGCTTATAGCAATCAGCCCCAGCATTTT.

The rearrangement links TRBV25-1 to TRBJ2-7; D uncertain. Per the germline V gene, CDR1 is MGHDK and CDR2 is SYGVNS. The V end was cut by 3 bases, the J end by 2 bases, with 17 bases between. The CDR3 totals 16 residues. CDR3 in DNA: TGTGCCAGCAGTGACCCCCCCGGCCCTGACCCCTACGAGCAGTACTTC. This sequence encodes CASSDPPGPDPYEQYF.

This clonotype was found a few times. This chain joins TRBV2 and TRBJ2-2; 11 nucleotides match TRBD2. The germline V gene encodes CDR1 SNHLY and CDR2 FYNNEI. V shed 5 bases and J 5 bases; nucleotides not matched to a gene: 13. The CDR3 is 18 amino acids. The CDR3 bases are TGTGCCAGCAGTCGCCCCCGAACTAGCGGGAGAGGGACCGGGGAGCTGTTTTTT. It translates to CASSRPRTSGRGTGELFF.

Details on this clonotype: A read error may produce the germline difference seen at one junction end. V usage is TRBV12-3 or TRBV12-4 and J usage is TRBJ1-1, with unresolved D. CDR3 size: 13 residues. The CDR3: CASSLPPNTEASF. The CDR3 DNA follows: TGTGCCAGCAGTTTACCGCCAAACACTGAAGCTTCCTTT.

This clonotype showed up many times. The chain joins TRBV20-1 to TRBJ2-2; TRBD2 agrees at 7 bases. In germline, CDR1 is DFQATT, CDR2 SNEGSKA (reference sequence). The junction had 2 bases not matched to a gene; V was cut back by 6 bases and J by 1 base. The CDR3 sequence is 13 residues long. This CDR3 is CSASGGNTGELFF. CDR3 DNA: TGCAGTGCGTCGGGGGGGAACACCGGGGAGCTGTTTTTT.